These T cell receptor beta chains were read from a single sample in a study of cytomegalovirus exposure and HLA in healthy donors. The repertoire was sequenced with immunoSEQ multiplex PCR; TCRdb's copy has only in-frame clones and lacks some. The sample holds 160,000 or so clones, approximately 80% seen once. Source material: PBMCs. The receptors derive from a young man in good health and CMV-seropositive. Each CDR3 is given with its conserved first and last residue. The D gene is left open where the match is weak. Clone size is stated in some rows and not others, as once, few, many or a class when expanded.

V gene	D gene	CDR3 length	J gene	clone size	CDR3 DNA	CDR3 protein
TRBV30	TRBD2	14	TRBJ2-3	NA	TGTGCCTGGAGGCTAGCGGGGGGCACAGATACGCAGTATTTT	CAWRLAGGTDTQYF
TRBV7-9	TRBD1	16	TRBJ1-2	NA	TGTGCCAGCAGCTTAGCCCCGGGACAGGGGAGCGATGGCTACACCTTC	CASSLAPGQGSDGYTF
TRBV4-1	NA	15	TRBJ1-1	few	TGCGCCAGCAGCCAAGAGGTCAGGGTGAACACTGAAGCTTTCTTT	CASSQEVRVNTEAFF
TRBV28	NA	13	TRBJ1-1	NA	TGTGCCAGCAGTTTCGGCGCGGGCACTGAAGCTTTCTTT	CASSFGAGTEAFF
TRBV19	NA	12	TRBJ1-1	NA	TGTGCCAGTAGTATTTTGGGGGGGGGAGCTTTCTTT	CASSILGGGAFF
TRBV2	NA	13	TRBJ1-4	NA	TGTGCCAGCACCGGGGTGACTAATGAAAAACTGTTTTTT	CASTGVTNEKLFF
TRBV13	NA	14	TRBJ2-7	NA	TGTGCCAGCAGCTCCCAGTTGCCGGGGTACGAGCAGTACTTC	CASSSQLPGYEQYF
TRBV6-5	NA	11	TRBJ2-1	once	TGTGCCAGCAGTTACTCGGGGGCCAGGTTCTTC	CASSYSGARFF
TRBV7-2	NA	18	TRBJ2-4	NA	TGTGCCAGCAGCTCCTGGGGGGGGACTAGGGGGCCCAAAAACATTCAGTACTTC	CASSSWGGTRGPKNIQYF
TRBV7-9	NA	14	TRBJ2-5	NA	TGTGCCAGCAGATCCGGTTATACCCAAGAGACCCAGTACTTC	CASRSGYTQETQYF
TRBV7-9	TRBD2	18	TRBJ2-3	NA	TGTGCCAGCAGCTTAGGGGCTAGCGGGGGATCTAGCACAGATACGCAGTATTTT	CASSLGASGGSSTDTQYF
TRBV5-1	NA	18	TRBJ2-5	NA	TGCGCCAGCAGCTTGGAATTGCCAGGGGGACTGCTTCAAGAGACCCAGTACTTC	CASSLELPGGLLQETQYF
TRBV4-1	NA	14	TRBJ1-5	NA	TGCGCCAGCAGCCAGGAGGGGACGGATCAGCCCCAGCATTTT	CASSQEGTDQPQHF
TRBV6-5	TRBD2	16	TRBJ2-3	NA	TGTGCCAGCAGTTACAGAACCGCGGGGGTGACAGATACGCAGTATTTT	CASSYRTAGVTDTQYF